Included here is one T cell receptor beta chain sequence, with context. Germline loops: CDR1 SGHDT, CDR2 YYEEEE. CDR3 size: 14 residues. Deletions cut 1 base from V and 4 bases from J, with 8 bases between. Through Arm-PCR of CDR3 regions and iRepertoire HTBI primers, TCR beta libraries were built. TCRdb independently ran MiXCR on the multiplex PCR reads; one entry per CDR3 protein. Here the sample spans 530,000 or so distinct CDR3 sequences, about 16% being singletons. The data belong to a study of regulatory T cells in long-lasting Graves disease. Time point: newly diagnosed GD, antithyroid drugs for less than 3 months. With RNA extracted from PBMCs as input, the TCR library was made. The same sample was also studied in work on T cells in Graves' hyperthyroidism and ophthalmopathy.

Sequences were derived from peripheral blood mononuclear cells (PBMCs), sampled at new diagnosis, from a patient treated with antithyroid drugs. The sequence was obtained from a man aged 18 to 30 with Graves disease. This chain uses TRBV5-6 with TRBJ2-2; D not resolved. The CDR3 region is CASSLRSTTGELFF. The CDR3 nucleotides are TGTGCCAGCAGCTTGAGGAGTACCACCGGGGAGCTGTTTTTT.